This T cell receptor beta chain was retrieved from a study of blood T cell repertoires in COVID-19. Original processing methods: It was from reference gene primer amplification that nucleated cell counts were estimated. Profiled with immunoSEQ multiplex PCR; TCRdb holds only in-frame clones, not every one. V and J calls and clone size follow that table, whereas D and trimming were derived from the DNA. The sample holds 150,000 or so clones, roughly 79% seen once. Participant age was 18 to 89 years, and participants resided in about two dozen US areas. In assigning cohorts, the study relied on participant-reported clinical history. Two negative PCRs, clearance, or symptom resolution characterized the recovered Cohort 3 donors. V lost 2 bases, J lost 6 bases, and 5 bases lay in between. CDR3 length: 12 residues.

This clonotype was sampled from a woman aged 50 to 60 who had recovered from COVID-19. The rearrangement joins TRBV12-3 or TRBV12-4 to TRBJ1-5; D is uncertain. What was sequenced was PBMCs or T cells enriched from blood (not recorded which). DNA of the CDR3: TGTGCCAGCAGTTTATACGGTCAGCCCCAGCATTTT. Amino acid sequence: CASSLYGQPQHF.